Sequencing of this T cell receptor (beta chain) was carried out in a study of naive and memory T cell subsets. Both TRBC1 and TRBC2 were covered by a beta constant-region primer of two equimolar oligonucleotides. Four rounds of PCR amplified the ligated cDNA using nested alpha and beta constant-region primers plus SP2. TCRdb passed the UMI-ligation and nested PCR reads through MiXCR, listing each CDR3 protein once. The sample lists some 110,000 distinct CDR3 sequences, 36% occurring once. The CDR3 runs to 11 residues. Trimming left V 1 base short and J 6 bases short, with 6 bases between. Germline CDR1 reads DFQATT; CDR2 reads SNEGSKA (reference sequence).

J is TRBJ1-2 and V is TRBV20-1; TRBD1 is a possible D gene (5 bases). Sequencing was performed on central memory CD4+ T cells from blood. This clonotype was obtained from a human donor in good health. CDR3 nucleotide sequence: TGCAGTGCTAGAGGAGGGGATGGCTACACCTTC. Its protein is CSARGGDGYTF.